Presented here are 23 T cell receptor beta chains from one specimen sequenced in a study of shared clonotypes between healthy human individuals. Profiled with immunoSEQ multiplex PCR; TCRdb holds only in-frame clones, not every one. There are some 450,000 clones in the sample; approximately 77% occur only once, and approximately 12% lies in the top ten. The sample taken for sequencing was PBMCs. The receptors were gathered from a woman between 40 and 55 years old in good health. Some clones in this sample may be carry-over from other donors' samples.

With regard to this clone: A far larger clone differs by one base, so this is likely a read error. The chain couples TRBV5-1 to TRBJ2-7; 11 nucleotides match TRBD2. V was clipped by 5 bases and J by 2 bases; unmatched bases: 6. Germline V gene sequence: CDR1 SGHRS, CDR2 YFSETQ. The CDR3 runs to 15 residues. In nucleotides, the CDR3 is TGCGCCAGCAGTACTAGCGGGAGTAGACCCTACGAGCAGTACTTC. Translation: CASSTSGSRPYEQYF. Combining the CDR3 with reference TRBV5-1 and TRBJ2-7 gives the whole variable domain KAGVTQTPRYLIKTRGQQVTLSCSPISGHRSVSWYQQTPGQGLQFLFEYFSETQRNKGNFPGRFSGRQFSNSRSEMNVSTLELGDSALYLCASSTSGSRPYEQYFGPGTRLTVT.

On this clone: This likely reflects a read error, since a far larger clone is one base away. Other nucleotide sequences in the sample specify the same CDR3. The chain couples TRBV11-2 to TRBJ2-3; 7 nucleotides match TRBD2. The germline V gene encodes CDR1 SGHAT and CDR2 FQNNGV. The junction had 7 bases not matched to a gene; V was cut back by 3 bases and J by 4 bases. The CDR3 has 15 amino acids. Here the CDR3 reads CASSFWGGSPDTQYF. The CDR3 DNA reads TGTGCCAGCAGCTTCTGGGGGGGTTCTCCAGATACGCAGTATTTT.

The chain couples TRBV6-6 to TRBJ1-3; TRBD1 aligns across 7 bases. Germline CDR1 MNHNY, CDR2 SVGAGI (reference sequence). The CDR3 loop spans 15 amino acids. The J segment lost 2 bases and the V segment lost 5 bases, leaving 6 bases of the junction unmatched. The CDR3 spells CASSRPTGAGNTIYF. In nucleotides, the CDR3 is TGTGCCAGCAGTCGTCCTACAGGGGCTGGAAACACCATATATTTT.

With respect to this clone: A far larger clone is one base from this, pointing to a likely read error. The chain couples TRBV29-1 to TRBJ1-5; TRBD1 is a possible D gene (5 bases). The CDR3 totals 14 residues. Trimming took off 6 bases at V and 0 bases at J, with 12 bases between the two ends. In germline, CDR1 is SQVTM, CDR2 ANQGSEA. CDR3 protein: CSVTTDISNQPQHF. The CDR3 DNA follows: TGCAGCGTAACCACGGACATTAGCAATCAGCCCCAGCATTTT.

This clone was seen once. The chain links TRBV28 to TRBJ2-3; 8 bases match TRBD1. The CDR3 extends over 15 amino acids. V dropped 3 bases and J dropped 3; count of bases not matched to a gene: 5. Germline V lookup: CDR1 MDHEN, CDR2 SYDVKM. CDR3 DNA: TGTGCCAGCAGTTTGGGGACAGGATGGACAGATACGCAGTATTTT. It encodes CASSLGTGWTDTQYF.

The rearrangement links TRBV29-1 to TRBJ1-2; D not resolved. Trimming cost V 6 bases and J 6 bases, with 8 bases left between them. The CDR3 has 10 amino acids. Per the germline V gene, CDR1 is SQVTM and CDR2 is ANQGSEA. The CDR3 is CSVWGNGYTF. The CDR3 nucleotides read TGCAGCGTGTGGGGTAATGGCTACACCTTC.

As regards this clone: One end of the junction is discordant with germline, which a read error may explain. CDR3 sequence: CASGFDSLYSYTF. DNA for the CDR3: TGTGCCAGCGGGTTCGACAGCCTCTATAGCTACACCTTC. The chain combines TRBV2 with TRBJ1-2, with a tentative D call TRBD1 (5 bases). The germline V gene has CDR1 SNHLY and CDR2 FYNNEI. This CDR3 region has 13 residues.

CDR3 sequence (DNA): TGTGCCAGCAGTTTCGTGGCGGGAGGCTACGAGCAGTACTTC. This translates into CASSFVAGGYEQYF. The V and J genes are TRBV28 and TRBJ2-7; 8 nucleotides agree with TRBD2. J lost 3 bases, V lost 3 bases, and 4 bases had no gene match. Per germline, CDR1 MDHEN and CDR2 SYDVKM. CDR3 length equals 14 residues.

V and J are TRBV30 and TRBJ1-2; TRBD1 might be the D (5 bases). The germline V and J ends were trimmed by 0 bases and 7 bases, with 12 bases remaining between them. This CDR3 has 13 amino acids. Germline V gene sequence: CDR1 GTSNPN, CDR2 SVGIG (reference sequence). The CDR3 bases are TGTGCCTGGAGTGTAAGGGCAGGGTCTGGCTACACCTTC. It specifies CAWSVRAGSGYTF.

The chain joins TRBV10-3 to TRBJ1-2, with 8 bases that match TRBD1. J was trimmed by 0 bases and V by 7 bases; bases with no gene match: 4. The CDR3 covers 14 residues. Germline V gives CDR1 ENHRY, CDR2 SYGVKD. This chain's CDR3 is CAITPDRANYGYTF. CDR3 DNA: TGTGCCATCACCCCGGACAGGGCTAACTATGGCTACACCTTC.

V is TRBV30 and J is TRBJ1-6; no firm D call. V shed 0 bases and J shed 17 bases, with 11 bases lying between them. This CDR3 has 11 residues. Germline-derived CDR1 and CDR2 are GTSNPN and SVGIG (reference sequence). The DNA of the CDR3 is TGTGCCTGGAGTGTGGTGGGGAGTGTCCACTTT. This translates into CAWSVVGSVHF.

The genes are TRBV7-2 and TRBJ2-2; tentatively, D is TRBD1 (5 bases). The CDR3 length is 16 residues. V lost 0 bases to trimming and J lost 7 bases, with 15 bases between them. Germline-derived CDR1 and CDR2 are SGHTA and FQGNSA. CDR3 nucleotides: TGTGCCAGCAGCTTAGCAGCGCAGGGTGTAAGCGGGGAGCTGTTTTTT. Translated, it gives CASSLAAQGVSGELFF.

This clone appeared a few times. At the DNA level, this CDR3 is encoded by other sequences in the same sample as well. DNA for the CDR3: TGCGCCAGCAATCCACAGGGAGGGGACACTGAAGCTTTCTTT. Protein product: CASNPQGGDTEAFF. This chain uses TRBV5-1 with TRBJ1-1; tentative D call: TRBD1 (6 bases). The V end was cut by 6 bases, the J end by 3 bases, with 15 bases between. Germline V gene sequence: CDR1 SGHRS, CDR2 YFSETQ. This CDR3 is built from 14 residues.

The V call is TRBV4-1, the J call TRBJ2-7; D is possibly TRBD1 (6 bases). The germline CDR1 and CDR2 sequences are MGHRA and YSYEKL. This CDR3 spans 16 amino acids. V lost 0 bases, J lost 6 bases, and 18 bases lay in between. In DNA, the CDR3 is TGCGCCAGCAGCCAAGATCTGGGGACACTAAACAGCGAGCAGTACTTC. Encoded protein: CASSQDLGTLNSEQYF.

The chain uses TRBV2 and TRBJ2-1; 14 nucleotides match TRBD2. The germline V gene encodes CDR1 SNHLY and CDR2 FYNNEI. Trimming at V came to 8 bases and at J to 12 bases, leaving 9 bases not matched to a gene. The CDR3 is 14 amino acids. The CDR3 DNA reads as TGTGCCAGCTATACGGGACTAGCGGGAGAATCGCAGTTCTTC. Amino acid sequence: CASYTGLAGESQFF.

CDR3 nucleotides: TGTGCCAGCAGCTTTGGTACAACGTATGGCTACACCTTC. Translated: CASSFGTTYGYTF. This rearrangement joins TRBV5-6 to TRBJ1-2, with D uncertain. CDR1 and CDR2 (germline): SGHDT, YYEEEE. The CDR3 contains 13 residues. Trimming took off 2 bases at V and 5 bases at J, with 10 bases between the two ends. Full variable domain (outside the CDR3, taken from reference TRBV5-6 and TRBJ1-2): DAGVTQSPTHLIKTRGQQVTLRCSPKSGHDTVSWYQQALGQGPQFIFQYYEEEERQRGNFPDRFSGHQFPNYSSELNVNALLLGDSALYLCASSFGTTYGYTFGSGTRLTVV.

V usage is TRBV11-2 and J usage is TRBJ2-1, with a weak D call TRBD2 (5 bases). The CDR3 loop spans 17 amino acids. V shed 5 bases and J shed 0 bases, with 17 bases lying between them. The germline CDR1 and CDR2 sequences are SGHAT and FQNNGV. CDR3 protein: CASSARGSGSSYNEQFF. The CDR3 DNA is TGTGCCAGCAGCGCCCGAGGGTCGGGCAGCTCCTACAATGAGCAGTTCTTC.

The CDR3 DNA is TGCGCCAGCAGCTTGCAACAGGGGAACACTGAAGCTTTCTTT. It codes for CASSLQQGNTEAFF. The chain couples TRBV5-1 to TRBJ1-1; D might be TRBD1 (6 bases). The V and J ends lost 1 base and 1 base respectively, with 8 bases between them. Germline CDR1 and CDR2: SGHRS and YFSETQ. The CDR3 is 14 residues long.

The genes are TRBV5-1 and TRBJ2-7; TRBD2 aligns across 8 bases. CDR3 length: 15 residues. Looked up from germline, CDR1 is SGHRS and CDR2 is YFSETQ. V lost 0 bases and J lost 6; bases outside the gene matches: 8. The CDR3 is CASSLGAAGVSEQYF. The CDR3 nucleotides are TGCGCCAGCAGCTTGGGAGCAGCGGGAGTATCCGAGCAGTACTTC.

Worth noting for this clone: Being one base from a much bigger clone, this may be a read error. The gene calls are TRBV6-1 and TRBJ2-5; 7 bases match TRBD1. The CDR3 spans 14 residues. Trimming took 4 bases from V and 5 from J; bases not matched to a gene: 7. Per the germline V gene, CDR1 is MNHNS and CDR2 is SASEGT. CDR3 sequence: CASSVDRVVETQYF. In nucleotides, the CDR3 is TGTGCCAGCAGTGTCGACAGGGTGGTGGAGACCCAGTACTTC.

The chain uses TRBV27 and TRBJ2-7, with 8 bases that match TRBD1. Germline V gene lookup returns CDR1 MNHEY and CDR2 SMNVEV (reference sequence). After removal of 4 bases from V and 7 bases from J, the junction contained 9 bases not matched to a gene. This CDR3 is built from 14 residues. CDR3 sequence: CASSYGQGALEQYF. The DNA of the CDR3 is TGTGCCAGCAGTTACGGACAGGGTGCCCTGGAGCAGTACTTC.

This chain connects TRBV6-5 to TRBJ2-7; 8 bases are a match to TRBD2. J was trimmed by 5 bases and V by 4 bases; bases with no gene match: 7. Germline V gene sequence: CDR1 MNHEY, CDR2 SVGAGI. The CDR3 spans 14 residues. The CDR3 nucleotides are TGTGCCAGCAGTTGGCTAGCGGGTGGCAACGAGCAGTACTTC. Protein: CASSWLAGGNEQYF.

This chain links TRBV29-1 with TRBJ2-7; 9 bases align to TRBD1. The germline gives CDR1 SQVTM, CDR2 ANQGSEA. This CDR3 is 15 amino acids long. Unmatched junction bases numbered 13, after V lost 6 bases and J lost 4 bases. The CDR3 region is CSVANPGQGLYEQYF. CDR3 nucleotide sequence: TGCAGCGTCGCAAACCCGGGACAGGGCCTTTACGAGCAGTACTTC.